The clone carrying this T cell receptor (beta chain) has just a few counts. Its antigen remains unknown. These data originate in a study of T cells in Graves' hyperthyroidism and ophthalmopathy. Regarding the study as a whole: A model of 13 V-J features distinguished ophthalmopathy from stable hyperthyroidism. Most thyroid clonotypes that were expanded above 0.001 also turned up in blood.

The source material, RNA transcripts, was used to amplify TCR beta CDR3 regions. First-round RT-PCR with HTBI primers amplified the TCR CDR3 region. TCRdb processed the multiplex PCR reads anew with MiXCR; each CDR3 protein has one entry. Seen here are 550,000 to 800,000 distinct CDR3 sequences, 17% observed once, and the top ten hold 15%. For Graves' hyperthyroidism to be stable, ophthalmopathy could not progress within 18 months. There are 15 residues in the CDR3. The germline CDR1 and CDR2 sequences are SQVTM and ANQGSEA. The V end lost 0 bases, the J end lost 0 bases, and 12 bases lay between the germline ends.

This chain uses TRBV29-1 with TRBJ2-7; D not resolved. The sample consisted of blood. This receptor was taken from a man aged 45-65 years with Graves' hyperthyroidism. For the CDR3, the DNA is TGCAGCGTTGAAGAGTGGCCCAAGGGCTCCTACGAGCAGTACTTC. Translated, it gives CSVEEWPKGSYEQYF.